These 14 T cell receptor beta chains were sequenced from one sample in a study of CD8 T cells in ankylosing spondylitis. TCRdb passed the 5' RACE reads through MiXCR, listing each CDR3 protein once. The sample consists of tens of thousands of distinct CDR3 sequences, roughly 9% of them appearing once. Their specific antigens are unknown. Findings and caveats of the study: A TCR beta motif of about eight highly homologous variants seemed to mark ankylosing spondylitis blood.

Sequenced sample: blood, either unsorted or a sorted T cell fraction (not recorded which). The receptor source for this set is a male donor with ankylosing spondylitis.

This clonotype was counted at least ten times. This chain joins TRBV24-1 and TRBJ2-1; no clear D. V was shortened by 3 bases and J by 8 bases, with 4 bases between the two germline ends. The CDR3 extends over 11 amino acids. The germline V gene encodes CDR1 KGHDR and CDR2 SFDVKD. CDR3: CATSDSHEQFF. In nucleotides, the CDR3 is TGTGCCACCAGTGATAGCCATGAGCAGTTCTTC.

This clonotype has a handful of counts. V gene TRBV20-1 combines with J gene TRBJ2-2; no definite D call. The V and J ends lost 0 bases and 7 bases respectively, with 3 bases between them. Germline V gene lookup returns CDR1 DFQATT and CDR2 SNEGSKA (reference sequence). This CDR3 has 11 amino acids. The CDR3: CSARDNGELFF. CDR3 DNA sequence: TGCAGTGCTAGAGATAACGGGGAGCTGTTTTTT.

This rearrangement joins TRBV19 to TRBJ2-5; TRBD1 might be the D (6 bases). V was cut by 5 bases and J by 2 bases, with 15 bases left in between. Germline CDR1 and CDR2: LNHDA and SQIVND (reference sequence). The CDR3 length is 15 residues. In DNA, the CDR3 is TGTGCCAGTAGTCCTGCGGACAGCATTCAAGAGACCCAGTACTTC. Its protein is CASSPADSIQETQYF.

In its sample, this clonotype was seen many times. The rearrangement uses TRBV10-2 and TRBJ1-1; D is unresolved. Looked up from germline, CDR1 is WSHSY and CDR2 is SAAADI. Trimming pared 6 bases from V and 0 bases from J, leaving 11 bases between. This CDR3 spans 14 amino acids. CDR3 sequence (DNA): TGCGCCAGCAGGGACTGGGCGCTGAACACTGAAGCTTTCTTT. Protein: CASRDWALNTEAFF.

The chain employs TRBV5-6 and TRBJ2-7, with TRBD1 as a possible D gene (5 bases). The V gene lost 1 base and the J gene lost 3 bases, with 8 bases spanning the gap. The length of the CDR3 is 13 residues. The germline V gene encodes CDR1 SGHDT and CDR2 YYEEEE. The CDR3 spells CASSLRQHYEQYV. For the CDR3, the DNA is TGTGCCAGCAGCTTGCGACAGCACTACGAGCAGTACGTC.

V and J are TRBV5-1 and TRBJ2-7; D is tentatively TRBD1 or TRBD2 (6 bases each). V was cut by 0 bases and J by 6 bases, with 22 bases left in between. This CDR3 has 17 amino acids. The germline V gene encodes CDR1 SGHRS and CDR2 YFSETQ. CDR3: CASSLVPTALGGSEQYV. CDR3 nucleotides: TGCGCCAGCAGCTTGGTTCCCACAGCTCTGGGGGGCTCCGAGCAGTACGTC.

The sample holds many counts of this clonotype. CDR3 DNA: TGTGCCAGCAGTTTCCCGGGGAGTTCTAAACATGGGTACCAAGAGACCCAGTACTTC. Amino acid sequence: CASSFPGSSKHGYQETQYF. V is TRBV27 and J is TRBJ2-5, with D possibly being TRBD2 (5 bases). With 3 bases removed from V and 0 bases from J, the gap between germline ends came to 23 bases. CDR1 and CDR2 (germline): MNHEY, SMNVEV (reference sequence). This CDR3 spans 19 amino acids.

This clonotype was seen a few times. J is TRBJ2-4 and V is TRBV12-3 or TRBV12-4; possible D gene TRBD2, 5 bases. The CDR3 sequence is 18 residues long. Trimming shortened V by 2 bases and J by 0 bases, and 17 bases separated the two germline ends. The CDR3 bases are TGTGCCAGCAGTTTAAGGTCTGCGGGCGTGATAGCCAAAAACATTCAGTACTTC. Translated: CASSLRSAGVIAKNIQYF.

This clonotype was seen repeatedly, ten times or more. The chain is built from TRBV12-3 or TRBV12-4 and TRBJ2-1; no clear D gene. The CDR3 sequence is 12 residues long. Trimming removed 0 bases from V and 10 bases from J, with 7 bases in between. The CDR3 is CASSLASYEQFF. CDR3 in DNA: TGTGCCAGCAGTTTAGCCTCCTACGAGCAGTTCTTC.

This chain connects TRBV25-1 to TRBJ2-7; D may be TRBD2 (6 bases). This CDR3 contains 17 residues. The V gene's germline CDR1 is MGHDK and CDR2 SYGVNS. Between the trimmed V and J ends, which lost 6 bases and 0 bases, there was a span of 21 bases. The CDR3 here is CASRGGGRRASSYEQYF. The CDR3, as DNA: TGTGCCAGCAGGGGGGGAGGCAGGCGGGCAAGCTCCTACGAGCAGTACTTC.

The chain uses TRBV6-5 and TRBJ2-3; D possibly matches TRBD1 or TRBD2 (5 bases each). V gave up 3 bases and J gave up 4 bases, with 8 bases separating them. Germline V gene lookup returns CDR1 MNHEY and CDR2 SVGAGI. This CDR3 spans 13 amino acids. The CDR3 sequence is CASSYGGSDTQYF. The CDR3 coding sequence is TGTGCCAGCAGTTATGGGGGATCAGATACGCAGTATTTT.

The chain is built from TRBV20-1 and TRBJ2-1; 14 positions agree with TRBD2. CDR3 size: 17 residues. V gave up 3 bases and J gave up 7 bases; unmatched junction bases: 11. Looked up from germline, CDR1 is DFQATT and CDR2 is SNEGSKA (reference sequence). This CDR3 is CSASGWGLAGAGNEQFF. CDR3 DNA: TGCAGTGCTAGTGGTTGGGGACTAGCGGGAGCAGGGAATGAGCAGTTCTTC.

V and J are TRBV12-3 or TRBV12-4 and TRBJ1-2; D gene uncertain. The CDR3 runs 11 residues. Trimming removed 2 bases from V and 6 bases from J, with 4 bases in between. CDR3: CASSLSHGYTF. The CDR3 bases are TGTGCCAGCAGTTTAAGTCATGGCTACACCTTC.

This clonotype was detected only a few times. This chain connects TRBV5-1 to TRBJ2-7, with D perhaps TRBD1 or TRBD2 (6 bases each). Germline V CDR1 and CDR2: SGHRS, YFSETQ. Deletions cut 3 bases from V and 7 bases from J, with 17 bases between. This CDR3 comprises 14 residues. CDR3 sequence: CASSWAGHLIEQYF. The CDR3 region has the DNA TGCGCCAGCAGCTGGGCGGGACACCTGATAGAGCAGTACTTC. The full variable domain, completed using reference TRBV5-1 and TRBJ2-7, is KAGVTQTPRYLIKTRGQQVTLSCSPISGHRSVSWYQQTPGQGLQFLFEYFSETQRNKGNFPGRFSGRQFSNSRSEMNVSTLELGDSALYLCASSWAGHLIEQYFGPGTRLTVT.